This T cell receptor (beta chain) was identified during a study of cytotoxic CD8 clonotypes in ibrutinib-treated CLL. The germline V gene encodes CDR1 SGHRS and CDR2 YFSETQ. CDR3 length: 16 amino acids. V was trimmed by 0 bases and J by 0 bases, leaving 10 bases between them. TCRdb's table, derived via immunoSEQ multiplex PCR, lists solely in-frame clones and lacks some. The table lists about 140,000 clones, 85% to 95% of them singletons, with more than 10% in the top ten. The source was PBMCs, collected after 12 months of ibrutinib treatment. The receptor was isolated from a human donor with chronic lymphocytic leukemia. The rearrangement joins TRBV5-1 to TRBJ1-3; no clear D. CDR3 loop: CASSLVAGSSGNTIYF. For the CDR3, the DNA is TGCGCCAGCAGCTTGGTAGCAGGCAGCTCTGGAAACACCATATATTTT.